Presented here are 6 T cell receptor beta chains from one specimen sequenced in a study of regulatory T cells in long-lasting Graves disease. Time point given: newly diagnosed GD, antithyroid drugs for less than 3 months. The TCR library was prepared using RNA isolated from PBMCs. CDR3 regions were amplified by Arm-PCR using iRepertoire HTBI primers to build TCR beta libraries. One entry per CDR3 protein results from TCRdb running MiXCR on the multiplex PCR reads. The data show more than 300,000 distinct CDR3 sequences, around 16% seen once. The sample also formed part of further work on T cells in Graves' hyperthyroidism and ophthalmopathy.

Sequences were derived from peripheral blood mononuclear cells (PBMCs), sampled at new diagnosis, from a patient treated with antithyroid drugs. The receptors here all came from a woman between 18 and 30 years old with Graves disease.

The genes are TRBV29-1 and TRBJ2-3; the match to TRBD2 covers 8 bases. V dropped 4 bases and J dropped 0; count of bases not matched to a gene: 6. Germline V CDR1 and CDR2: SQVTM, ANQGSEA. The CDR3 has 15 residues. CDR3 sequence reads: CSVVTSGPSTDTQYF. The CDR3 DNA reads TGCAGCGTTGTAACTAGCGGACCTAGCACAGATACGCAGTATTTT.

On this clonotype: Being one base from a much bigger clone, this may be a read error. Because it lacks the conserved phenylalanine or tryptophan at the end, this CDR3 is likely a read error. The V and J genes are TRBV28 and TRBJ1-6, with D unclear. Trimming removed 6 bases from V and 7 bases from J, with 4 bases in between. Germline V CDR1 and CDR2: MDHEN, SYDVKM. The CDR3 is made up of 11 amino acids. CDR3 loop: CASSRNSPLHS. In DNA form, the CDR3 reads TGTGCCAGCAGCCGCAATTCACCCCTCCACTCT.

This clonotype came up many times. The J gene is TRBJ2-5, the V gene TRBV7-8; a weak D match, TRBD1 (6 bases). V was trimmed by 2 bases and J by 5 bases, leaving 21 bases between them. The CDR3 is made up of 17 amino acids. CDR1 SGHVS and CDR2 FQNEAQ come from the germline V gene. The CDR3 DNA reads TGTGCCAGCAGCTTACTTTTGGCACAGGGAGCTGGGGAGACCCAGTACTTC. As protein: CASSLLLAQGAGETQYF.

The sample holds a few counts of this clonotype. V is TRBV9 and J is TRBJ1-3; the D is unclear. V was cut by 7 bases and J by 2 bases, with 19 bases left in between. CDR1 is SGDLS, CDR2 YYNGEE, per germline. The CDR3 covers 16 residues. The CDR3 DNA sequence: TGTGCCAGCTCTTTAGGATGGATCATTACTGGAAACACCATATATTTT. Protein sequence: CASSLGWIITGNTIYF.

This clonotype was counted ten times or more. The J gene is TRBJ1-1, the V gene TRBV2, with 7 bases matching TRBD1. CDR1 and CDR2 (germline): SNHLY, FYNNEI. Trimming took 7 bases from V and 3 from J; bases not matched to a gene: 8. The CDR3 runs to 14 residues. CDR3 bases: TGTGCCAGCACCATAGGGGGCAGCCACACTGAAGCTTTCTTT. This gives the protein CASTIGGSHTEAFF.

J is TRBJ2-1 and V is TRBV7-9, with a weak D call TRBD1 (6 bases). This CDR3 spans 16 amino acids. Trimming stripped 6 bases from V and 9 bases from J, with 24 bases between. The V gene's germline CDR1 is SEHNR and CDR2 FQNEAQ (reference sequence). The CDR3 DNA is TGTGCCAGCAGATATGGAACGGGACAAGGGGGTGGTGAGCAGTTCTTC. It codes for CASRYGTGQGGGEQFF.